This T cell receptor (beta chain) was recovered during a study of blood T cell repertoires in COVID-19. As for the study in general: PBMCs, B-cell-depleted T cells, or T cells were the source of the cDNA or gDNA that made up the material.

Assay: immunoSEQ multiplex PCR; the TCRdb copy retains only in-frame clones and omits some. In the table there are about 46,000 clones, 80% to 90% of which are singletons. The CDR3 is made up of 14 amino acids. CDR1 is SGDLS and CDR2 is YYNGEE in the germline V gene. Trimming took off 2 bases at V and 4 bases at J, with 12 bases between the two ends. The chain joins TRBV9 to TRBJ1-2, with D tentatively TRBD1 (6 bases). Specimen: peripheral blood. The receptor comes from a human donor in a cohort sampled during active COVID-19. CDR3 region: CASSVEQGGYGYTF. CDR3 nucleotide sequence: TGTGCCAGCAGCGTCGAACAGGGCGGCTATGGCTACACCTTC.